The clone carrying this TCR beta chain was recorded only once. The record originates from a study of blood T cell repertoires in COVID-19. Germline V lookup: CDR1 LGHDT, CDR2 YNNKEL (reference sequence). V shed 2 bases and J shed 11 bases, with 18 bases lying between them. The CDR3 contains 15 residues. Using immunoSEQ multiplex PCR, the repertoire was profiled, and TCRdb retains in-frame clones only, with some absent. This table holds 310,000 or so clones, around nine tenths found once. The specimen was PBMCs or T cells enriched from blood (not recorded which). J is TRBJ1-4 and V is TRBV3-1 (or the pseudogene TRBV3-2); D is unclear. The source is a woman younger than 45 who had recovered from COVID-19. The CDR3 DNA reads TGTGCCAGCAGCCAAATATCATCCAGGCGCAAGAAACTGTTTTTT. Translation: CASSQISSRRKKLFF.